Listed here is a single T cell receptor (beta chain). The antigen remains unidentified. A single record per CDR3 protein comes from TCRdb applying MiXCR to the 5' RACE reads. The data show 310,000 or so distinct CDR3 sequences, around 3.6% seen once. Trimming removed 11 bases at V and 4 bases at J, with 13 bases between. CDR3 length: 12 amino acids. Germline CDR1 is SNHLY and CDR2 is FYNNEI. This entry is derived from a study of T cells after yellow fever vaccination. Overall study findings and caveats: A large majority of primary-vaccination clones showed up again after the booster (under 98% CD4, around 88% CD8). Abundant bulk-population clonotypes could contaminate the FACS-sorted repertoires. When the response was secondary, it was weaker but reached its peak faster, day 5 versus 15. The CD4 compartment and the CD8 compartment contained a small share of clonotypes in common.

The TCR sequence derives from a man aged 18 to 29 who received the YFV17D yellow fever vaccine. Sequenced here: PBMCs, sampled on the day of the yellow fever booster vaccination. The gene calls are TRBV2 and TRBJ2-3, with D possibly called TRBD1 or TRBD2 (6 bases each). CDR3 amino acids: CAGAGEADTQYF. The CDR3 nucleotides read TGTGCCGGGGCAGGGGAGGCAGATACGCAGTATTTT.